Each of the 14 T cell receptor beta chains below was sequenced from the same sample in a study of CD8 T cells in Susac syndrome (dated by TCRdb to about 2019). The library was produced with the immunoSEQ multiplex PCR assay. RNA was extracted using the RNeasy kit, and about 0.45 to 1 microgram was reverse transcribed with random hexamers. TCRdb ran its own pipeline on the public reads, namely fastp trimming at Q25 and MiXCR clone calling, and kept in-frame beta chains. For every CDR3 protein sequence, its rows merge into one entry that carries the most common genes and DNA. The sample has about 110,000 distinct CDR3 sequences on record, approximately 96% of them singletons. The ten largest clones take up 0.09% to 0.1% of the sample. Material for sequencing was CD4+ T cells from PBMCs. These receptors were obtained from a human donor in good health.

The chain carries TRBV30 and TRBJ1-1; TRBD1 agrees at 11 bases. Trimming removed 5 bases from V and 0 bases from J; junction bases left unmatched: 11. The CDR3 spans 17 residues. CDR1 is GTSNPN and CDR2 is SVGIG in the germline V gene (reference sequence). In nucleotides, the CDR3 is TGTGCCTGGGACCCGGGACAGGGGGGGATCATGAACACTGAAGCTTTCTTT. It specifies CAWDPGQGGIMNTEAFF.

CDR3 protein: CSVSSGTWTGELFF. The CDR3 DNA reads TGCAGCGTTTCCTCAGGGACCTGGACCGGGGAGCTGTTTTTT. The V and J genes are TRBV29-1 and TRBJ2-2; D might be TRBD1 or TRBD2, each matching 5 bases. CDR3 length: 14 residues. Trimming removed 5 bases from V and 5 bases from J, with 15 bases in between. Germline assignment: CDR1 SQVTM and CDR2 ANQGSEA.

This chain connects TRBV20-1 to TRBJ2-1, with a tentative D call TRBD1 (6 bases). The V gene's germline CDR1 is DFQATT and CDR2 SNEGSKA (reference sequence). V lost 2 bases and J 7 bases, leaving 9 bases between the germline ends. There are 12 residues in the CDR3. This CDR3 reads CSARSQGNEQFF. In DNA, the CDR3 is TGCAGTGCTAGATCCCAGGGGAATGAGCAGTTCTTC.

The chain has TRBV12-3 or TRBV12-4 and TRBJ1-2; maybe TRBD1 (6 bases). V shed 2 bases and J shed 7 bases, with 11 bases lying between them. CDR3 size: 13 residues. CDR3 protein: CASSLRTGAGYTF. For the CDR3, the DNA is TGTGCCAGCAGTTTAAGGACGGGGGCTGGCTACACCTTC.

The genes are TRBV7-2 and TRBJ1-3; 8 nucleotides agree with TRBD1. CDR3 length equals 17 residues. V lost 5 bases and J lost 1; bases outside the gene matches: 10. Germline V gene sequence: CDR1 SGHTA, CDR2 FQGNSA. CDR3 sequence: CASSLRGQGLSGNTIYF. As DNA, the CDR3 is TGTGCCAGCAGCCTAAGAGGACAGGGTCTTTCTGGAAACACCATATATTTT.

The V and J genes are TRBV5-1 and TRBJ2-3, with D maybe TRBD1 (5 bases). Trimming took off 0 bases at V and 3 bases at J, with 11 bases between the two ends. The CDR3 length is 15 residues. Germline values: CDR1 SGHRS, CDR2 YFSETQ. The CDR3 DNA follows: TGCGCCAGCAGCTTGGCCAGGGCAGAGACAGATACGCAGTATTTT. Its protein product is CASSLARAETDTQYF. The entire variable domain, with the rest obtained from reference TRBV5-1 and TRBJ2-3, is as follows: KAGVTQTPRYLIKTRGQQVTLSCSPISGHRSVSWYQQTPGQGLQFLFEYFSETQRNKGNFPGRFSGRQFSNSRSEMNVSTLELGDSALYLCASSLARAETDTQYFGPGTRLTVL.

This clonotype was detected only once. The chain joins TRBV30 to TRBJ2-7; D uncertain. CDR1 and CDR2 from the germline V gene are GTSNPN and SVGIG (reference sequence). The CDR3 extends over 14 amino acids. V lost 0 bases and J lost 0, with 9 bases in between. DNA of the CDR3: TGTGCCTGGAGTGTCAAGGGATTCTCCTACGAGCAGTACTTC. This codes for CAWSVKGFSYEQYF. The full variable domain, in which reference TRBV30 and TRBJ2-7 provide the parts outside the CDR3, is SQTIHQWPATLVQPVGSPLSLECTVEGTSNPNLYWYRQAAGRGLQLLFYSVGIGQISSEVPQNLSASRPQDRQFILSSKKLLLSDSGFYLCAWSVKGFSYEQYFGPGTRLTVT.

The chain joins TRBV20-1 to TRBJ1-5; D is unclear. Germline V gives CDR1 DFQATT, CDR2 SNEGSKA (reference sequence). This CDR3 is built from 14 residues. Trimming took off 6 bases at V and 5 bases at J, with 17 bases between the two ends. The CDR3 here is CSAVEPYGDQPQHF. CDR3 in DNA: TGCAGTGCGGTTGAGCCCTACGGCGATCAGCCCCAGCATTTT.

This rearrangement joins TRBV30 to TRBJ2-7; D is unresolved. Germline V CDR1 and CDR2: GTSNPN, SVGIG (reference sequence). This CDR3 has 11 amino acids. Trimming removed 4 bases from V and 5 bases from J, with 9 bases in between. The CDR3 nucleotides read TGTGCCTGGACCCGTTCCCACGAGCAGTACTTC. Protein sequence: CAWTRSHEQYF.

The rearrangement links TRBV25-1 to TRBJ2-1, with 9 bases that match TRBD1. Germline V lookup: CDR1 MGHDK, CDR2 SYGVNS. This CDR3 comprises 15 residues. V lost 3 bases and J lost 4; bases outside the gene matches: 4. The CDR3 loop is CASSDRDREYNEQFF. The CDR3, as DNA: TGTGCCAGCAGTGACCGGGACAGGGAATACAATGAGCAGTTCTTC.

The chain carries TRBV2 and TRBJ2-3; D perhaps matches TRBD2 (5 bases). The CDR3 is 17 amino acids. The V gene's germline CDR1 is SNHLY and CDR2 FYNNEI. Trimming removed 0 bases at V and 0 bases at J, with 13 bases between. The CDR3 DNA follows: TGTGCCAGCAGTGAAGCCGAGGGTCCTTCTAGCACAGATACGCAGTATTTT. Translation gives CASSEAEGPSSTDTQYF.

This rearrangement joins TRBV6-2 or TRBV6-3 to TRBJ1-2; D perhaps matches TRBD1 (5 bases). This CDR3 has 13 residues. Germline V gene sequence: CDR1 MNHEY, CDR2 SVGEGT. The ends were cut back, 6 bases at V and 4 bases at J, with 12 bases in the middle. The CDR3 here is CASRGDGPYGYTF. The DNA of the CDR3 is TGTGCCAGCAGGGGGGACGGTCCCTATGGCTACACCTTC.

The V and J genes are TRBV15 and TRBJ2-1; 12 bases are shared with TRBD2. The germline V gene encodes CDR1 LNHNV and CDR2 YYDKDF (reference sequence). Trimming cost V 6 bases and J 5 bases; bases outside gene matches: 2. The CDR3 extends over 14 amino acids. CDR3 sequence reads: CATSRTSGNNEQFF. Here the CDR3 DNA reads TGTGCCACCAGTAGGACTAGCGGGAACAATGAGCAGTTCTTC.

This clonotype showed up just once. This chain uses TRBV6-2 or TRBV6-3 with TRBJ1-1; possibly TRBD1 for D (6 bases). The CDR3 length is 16 residues. The V gene's germline CDR1 is MNHEY and CDR2 SVGEGT. Trimming left V 0 bases short and J 1 base short, with 12 bases between. CDR3 nucleotides: TGTGCCAGCAGTTACTCGTATGGACAGAAGAACACTGAAGCTTTCTTT. It specifies CASSYSYGQKNTEAFF.